These 20 T cell receptor beta chains were all obtained from the same sample, sequenced in a study of CD8 T cells in ankylosing spondylitis. TCRdb itself ran the 5' RACE reads through MiXCR, one entry per CDR3 protein. The sample lists 300,000 to 400,000 distinct CDR3 sequences, about 15% seen once, with around 1% in the top ten. The source material was blood, either unsorted or a sorted T cell fraction (not recorded which). The receptors come from a male donor with ankylosing spondylitis or in good health (not recorded which).

The chain couples TRBV3-1 to TRBJ1-1; D is undetermined. The CDR3 contains 14 residues. The V end was cut by 1 base, the J end by 1 base, with 7 bases between. The germline V gene encodes CDR1 LGHDT and CDR2 YNNKEL (reference sequence). The CDR3 here is CASSQVEGNTEAFF. The CDR3 DNA sequence: TGTGCCAGCAGCCAAGTGGAGGGGAACACTGAAGCTTTCTTT.

This clonotype was counted only a few times. The chain links TRBV18 to TRBJ2-1, with unresolved D. Trimming took off 2 bases at V and 0 bases at J, with 8 bases between the two ends. The CDR3 totals 15 residues. From germline, CDR1 is KGHSH and CDR2 LQKENI. The CDR3 bases are TGTGCCAGCTCACCAATGTCTAGCTCCTACAATGAGCAGTTCTTC. This encodes CASSPMSSSYNEQFF.

V is TRBV11-2 and J is TRBJ2-2; 12 bases align to TRBD2. From germline, CDR1 is SGHAT and CDR2 FQNNGV. J gave up 6 bases and V 3 bases, and 17 bases lay outside the gene matches. The CDR3 contains 20 residues. The CDR3 region has the DNA TGTGCCAGCAGCTTGATTCCTAGCGGGAGGGCCTGGGGTAGGGCCGGGGAGCTGTTTTTT. Amino acids: CASSLIPSGRAWGRAGELFF. Full variable domain (missing parts from reference TRBV11-2 and TRBJ2-2): EAGVAQSPRYKIIEKRQSVAFWCNPISGHATLYWYQQILGQGPKLLIQFQNNGVVDDSQLPKDRFSAERLKGVDSTLKIQPAKLEDSAVYLCASSLIPSGRAWGRAGELFFGEGSRLTVL.

This rearrangement joins TRBV10-3 to TRBJ2-7, with D perhaps matching TRBD1 (6 bases). V shed 5 bases and J shed 1 base, with 9 bases lying between them. The CDR3 has 13 residues. CDR1 and CDR2 from the germline V gene are ENHRY and SYGVKD. The CDR3 reads CAISTGPSYEQYF. For the CDR3, the DNA is TGTGCCATCAGTACAGGGCCTTCCTACGAGCAGTACTTC.

There are many counts of this clonotype. The chain uses TRBV3-1 and TRBJ2-7; D not certain. This CDR3 contains 12 residues. Trimming stripped 1 base from V and 5 bases from J, with 6 bases between. Germline CDR1 LGHDT, CDR2 YNNKEL (reference sequence). This chain's CDR3 is CASSQVDHEQYF. The DNA of the CDR3 is TGTGCCAGCAGCCAAGTTGACCACGAGCAGTACTTC.

The V and J genes are TRBV7-8 and TRBJ1-4; 9 bases are shared with TRBD1. Looked up from germline, CDR1 is SGHVS and CDR2 is FQNEAQ. The CDR3 sequence is 16 residues long. Unmatched junction bases numbered 10, after V lost 5 bases and J lost 6 bases. In nucleotides, the CDR3 is TGTGCCAGCAGCCGAGCCCGACAGGGGGGACATGAAAAACTGTTTTTT. Protein sequence: CASSRARQGGHEKLFF.

This clonotype was seen many times. This chain connects TRBV12-3 or TRBV12-4 to TRBJ1-5, with D possibly TRBD1 on 5 matching bases. CDR3 size: 14 residues. V dropped 3 bases and J dropped 7 bases, with 13 bases sitting between them. Here the CDR3 reads CASSLRQGGQPQHF. The CDR3 DNA reads TGTGCCAGCAGTTTGAGGCAGGGAGGGCAGCCCCAGCATTTT.

The chain joins TRBV20-1 to TRBJ2-1; possibly TRBD2 for D (5 bases). Trimming shortened V by 3 bases and J by 6 bases, and 15 bases separated the two germline ends. The CDR3 contains 14 residues. The germline gives CDR1 DFQATT, CDR2 SNEGSKA (reference sequence). CDR3 coding DNA: TGCAGTGCTAGTCCTTCCCGGACTCTCAATGAGCAGTTCTTC. Amino acid sequence: CSASPSRTLNEQFF.

This chain links TRBV18 with TRBJ2-7; D uncertain. Per the germline V gene, CDR1 is KGHSH and CDR2 is LQKENI. The CDR3 is 14 residues long. V was trimmed by 3 bases and J by 5 bases, leaving 14 bases between them. The CDR3 coding sequence is TGTGCCAGCTCACCGAAGACGGATGTGAACGAGCAGTACTTC. Translation: CASSPKTDVNEQYF.

The chain uses TRBV11-2 and TRBJ2-3, with a weak D call TRBD2 (6 bases). This CDR3 is 16 amino acids long. Germline CDR1 and CDR2: SGHAT and FQNNGV. Trimming took off 5 bases at V and 2 bases at J, with 17 bases between the two ends. CDR3 bases: TGTGCCAGCAGCCCAAGTAGGGGACTCGACACAGATACGCAGTATTTT. The encoded protein is CASSPSRGLDTDTQYF. The variable domain in full, completed from reference TRBV11-2 and TRBJ2-3, reads EAGVAQSPRYKIIEKRQSVAFWCNPISGHATLYWYQQILGQGPKLLIQFQNNGVVDDSQLPKDRFSAERLKGVDSTLKIQPAKLEDSAVYLCASSPSRGLDTDTQYFGPGTRLTVL.

This clonotype came up a few times. The gene calls are TRBV4-1 and TRBJ2-3, with a weak D call TRBD2 (6 bases). The germline V gene encodes CDR1 MGHRA and CDR2 YSYEKL. The CDR3 contains 16 residues. V shed 4 bases and J shed 7 bases, with 21 bases lying between them. The CDR3: CASSRMDGRGIYTQYF. The CDR3, as DNA: TGCGCCAGCAGCCGAATGGACGGCCGCGGGATCTATACGCAGTATTTT.

This clonotype was recorded a few times. The rearrangement uses TRBV5-1 and TRBJ2-2, with 8 positions matching TRBD1. The germline V gene encodes CDR1 SGHRS and CDR2 YFSETQ. CDR3 size: 17 residues. The junction had 10 bases not matched to a gene; V was cut back by 0 bases and J by 6 bases. CDR3 region: CASSLAPVGQGAGELFF. The CDR3 nucleotides are TGCGCCAGCAGCTTGGCCCCCGTAGGACAGGGCGCCGGGGAGCTGTTTTTT.

This chain links TRBV4-1 with TRBJ1-2; D ambiguous. The germline gives CDR1 MGHRA, CDR2 YSYEKL. V lost 1 base to trimming and J lost 3 bases, with 6 bases between them. The CDR3 is 13 residues long. The CDR3 spells CASSQALDYGYTF. DNA for the CDR3: TGCGCCAGCAGCCAAGCACTGGACTATGGCTACACCTTC.

CDR3 loop: CASSSGSGSYEQYF. The CDR3 DNA reads TGTGCCAGCAGCTCAGGGTCCGGGTCCTACGAGCAGTACTTC. The V call is TRBV5-6, the J call TRBJ2-7, with D possibly TRBD1 on 5 matching bases. The CDR3 has 14 residues. V dropped 3 bases and J dropped 1 base, with 11 bases sitting between them. Germline V gene data show CDR1 as SGHDT and CDR2 as YYEEEE.

A remark on this clonotype: Compared with germline, one end of the junction differs, possibly owing to a read error. V gene TRBV20-1 combines with J gene TRBJ2-3; 11 nucleotides match TRBD2. This CDR3 is 17 amino acids long. Germline V gene lookup returns CDR1 DFQATT and CDR2 SNEGSKA (reference sequence). Here the CDR3 DNA reads TGCTGTGCTACCAACCCCGGGACTAGCGGAGTCACAGATACGCAGTATTTT. Translation: CCATNPGTSGVTDTQYF.

This sequence joins TRBV5-1 and TRBJ2-5; tentatively, D is TRBD1 or TRBD2 (5 bases each). Deletions cut 1 base from V and 4 bases from J, with 8 bases between. CDR1 is SGHRS and CDR2 is YFSETQ in the germline V gene. This CDR3 contains 13 residues. DNA of the CDR3: TGCGCCAGCAGCTTGTCCGGGGCAGAGACCCAGTACTTC. Its translation: CASSLSGAETQYF.

The CDR3 DNA follows: TGTGCCAGCCGCCGGGGGAGCGCCTCTAATGAGCAGTTCTTC. It yields the protein CASRRGSASNEQFF. This rearrangement joins TRBV6-1 to TRBJ2-1; TRBD2 might be the D (6 bases). V shed 8 bases and J shed 7 bases, with 18 bases lying between them. The CDR3 consists of 14 residues. Per germline, CDR1 MNHNS and CDR2 SASEGT.

The rearrangement uses TRBV28 and TRBJ2-7; 8 bases match TRBD2. With V trimmed by 7 bases and J by 2 bases, 7 bases remained unmatched. The length of the CDR3 is 14 residues. Germline CDR1 reads MDHEN; CDR2 reads SYDVKM. The CDR3 here is CASKKRGPTYEQYF. CDR3 nucleotides: TGTGCCAGCAAGAAGCGGGGGCCCACCTACGAGCAGTACTTC.

In this sample, this clonotype turned up many times. This sequence joins TRBV2 and TRBJ2-2; D is unclear. The length of the CDR3 is 12 residues. Trimming took 2 bases from V and 5 from J, leaving 3 bases between them. The germline gives CDR1 SNHLY, CDR2 FYNNEI. CDR3 amino acids: CASSEITGELFF. DNA for the CDR3: TGTGCCAGCAGTGAAATAACCGGGGAGCTGTTTTTT.

The chain links TRBV27 to TRBJ1-5; 11 nucleotides line up with TRBD1. This CDR3 is built from 14 residues. The V and J ends lost 5 bases and 3 bases, in that order; junction bases with no gene match: 0. Germline values: CDR1 MNHEY, CDR2 SMNVEV (reference sequence). In nucleotides, the CDR3 is TGTGCCAGCAGTGGACAGGGGGCCAATCAGCCCCAGCATTTT. It encodes CASSGQGANQPQHF.